This T cell receptor (beta chain) was sequenced in a study of human T cells and chemical hapten exposure. The sample holds a few counts of this clonotype. Unique molecular identifiers were linked by the library to individual cDNA molecules. Each CDR3 protein is one row after TCRdb ran MiXCR on the RACE reads. The repertoire holds 80,000 to 95,000 distinct CDR3 sequences, 11% seen once, with less than 2.5% in the top ten. Looked up from germline, CDR1 is SGHAT and CDR2 is FQNNGV. Trimming took off 1 base at V and 13 bases at J, with 14 bases between the two ends. This CDR3 is 13 amino acids long. The time point here: patch test 2, 6 weeks after DPC sensitization. Sample treatment: therapeutic diphenylcyclopropenone sensitization with weekly scalp DPC. At every patch-test visit, blood was drawn before the patch test was applied.

This chain joins TRBV11-2 and TRBJ2-1, with D perhaps TRBD2 (5 bases). Sequenced material: whole blood, taken in connection with sensitization to the hapten diphenylcyclopropenone (DPC). This sequence was found in a man aged 35-49 years with alopecia areata. Some clones in this sample may be carry-over from other donors' samples. The CDR3 nucleotides are TGTGCCAGCAGCTTAGTCAGGCAGGAGGTACAGTTCTTC. Translation gives CASSLVRQEVQFF.